A selection of T cell receptor beta chains follows, all from one sample in a study of long-term antiretroviral therapy in people with HIV. The table came from immunoSEQ multiplex PCR; TCRdb's copy has only in-frame clones and leaves some out. The sample holds some 30,000 clones, 90% to 95% seen once. The material sequenced was unsorted PBMCs, taken 3.1 years after starting antiretroviral therapy. The receptors shown here come from a man between 18 and 29 years old with HIV. Both conserved end residues are part of each CDR3. The D gene is left open where the match is weak. Expanded clones are given a class, and other clones once, few, many or no size at all.

v_gene: TRBV14
abundance: NA
j_gene: TRBJ1-2
d_gene: TRBD1
CDR3aa: CAIEQGAMGGYTF
CDR3nt: TGTGCCATCGAACAGGGGGCAATGGGCGGCTACACCTTC

v_gene: TRBV4-3
abundance: NA
j_gene: TRBJ2-1
d_gene: NA
CDR3aa: CASSQQPGSYEQFF
CDR3nt: TGCGCCAGCAGCCAACAACCGGGCAGCTATGAGCAGTTCTTC

v_gene: TRBV29-1
abundance: NA
j_gene: TRBJ2-3
d_gene: TRBD2
CDR3aa: CSVDAERGGRDTDTQYF
CDR3nt: TGCAGCGTTGACGCGGAGCGGGGGGGCCGAGATACAGATACGCAGTATTTT

v_gene: TRBV4-3
abundance: NA
j_gene: TRBJ2-1
d_gene: TRBD2
CDR3aa: CASSQDTSADEQFF
CDR3nt: TGCGCCAGCAGCCAAGACACTAGCGCCGATGAGCAGTTCTTC

v_gene: TRBV5-8
abundance: NA
j_gene: TRBJ1-2
d_gene: TRBD1
CDR3aa: CASSFARDRVYTF
CDR3nt: TGTGCCAGCAGCTTTGCCCGGGACAGGGTCTACACCTTC

v_gene: TRBV7-2
abundance: NA
j_gene: TRBJ1-1
d_gene: NA
CDR3aa: CASSLKARGARVNTEAFF
CDR3nt: TGTGCCAGCAGCCTAAAGGCTCGGGGGGCGCGGGTGAACACTGAAGCTTTCTTT

v_gene: TRBV5-6
abundance: once
j_gene: TRBJ2-6
d_gene: NA
CDR3aa: CASSRDAILLSGANVLTF
CDR3nt: TGTGCCAGCAGCCGGGACGCAATTCTCCTCTCTGGGGCCAACGTCCTGACTTTC

v_gene: TRBV19
abundance: once
j_gene: TRBJ2-3
d_gene: NA
CDR3aa: CASSIDPRDTQYF
CDR3nt: TGTGCCAGTAGTATAGACCCTCGGGATACGCAGTATTTT

v_gene: TRBV6-5
abundance: NA
j_gene: TRBJ1-2
d_gene: NA
CDR3aa: CASSYFFGQAYGYTF
CDR3nt: TGTGCCAGCAGTTACTTTTTTGGACAAGCTTATGGCTACACCTTC

v_gene: TRBV28
abundance: NA
j_gene: TRBJ1-3
d_gene: TRBD1
CDR3aa: CASSLQGAGNTIYF
CDR3nt: TGTGCCAGCAGTCTGCAGGGGGCAGGAAACACCATATATTTT

v_gene: TRBV6-6
abundance: once
j_gene: TRBJ1-6
d_gene: NA
CDR3aa: CASSPGERNSPLHF
CDR3nt: TGTGCCAGCAGTCCGGGCGAACGTAATTCACCCCTCCACTTT

v_gene: TRBV13
abundance: once
j_gene: TRBJ2-1
d_gene: TRBD2
CDR3aa: CASSLAGENNEQFF
CDR3nt: TGTGCCAGCAGCCTGGCGGGAGAAAACAATGAGCAGTTCTTC

v_gene: TRBV7-8
abundance: once
j_gene: TRBJ1-1
d_gene: NA
CDR3aa: CASQSDLRNTEAFF
CDR3nt: TGTGCCAGCCAGAGTGACCTCCGGAACACTGAAGCTTTCTTT

v_gene: TRBV19
abundance: NA
j_gene: TRBJ1-4
d_gene: NA
CDR3aa: CAIIIGQTRGNEKLFF
CDR3nt: TGTGCCATAATTATCGGACAGACAAGAGGTAATGAAAAACTGTTTTTT

v_gene: TRBV4-1
abundance: NA
j_gene: TRBJ2-3
d_gene: NA
CDR3aa: CASSQELLPTDTQYF
CDR3nt: TGCGCCAGCAGCCAGGAACTTCTGCCCACAGATACGCAGTATTTT

v_gene: TRBV30
abundance: NA
j_gene: TRBJ2-1
d_gene: NA
CDR3aa: CAWSTGAGPAYNEQFF
CDR3nt: TGTGCCTGGAGCACCGGGGCGGGGCCCGCCTACAATGAGCAGTTCTTC

v_gene: TRBV5-1
abundance: NA
j_gene: TRBJ1-5
d_gene: NA
CDR3aa: CASSLGGRRPQHF
CDR3nt: TGCGCCAGCAGCTTGGGAGGTCGGAGGCCCCAGCATTTT

v_gene: TRBV4-1
abundance: NA
j_gene: TRBJ1-5
d_gene: NA
CDR3aa: CASSQDGLGSDQPQHF
CDR3nt: TGCGCCAGCAGCCAAGATGGGTTGGGCAGCGATCAGCCCCAGCATTTT

v_gene: TRBV18
abundance: NA
j_gene: TRBJ2-1
d_gene: TRBD1
CDR3aa: CASSPEGTGVIREQFF
CDR3nt: TGTGCCAGCTCACCAGAGGGGACAGGGGTCATACGGGAGCAGTTCTTC

v_gene: TRBV11-3
abundance: NA
j_gene: TRBJ2-2
d_gene: TRBD1
CDR3aa: CASSSGTANTGELFF
CDR3nt: TGTGCCAGCAGCTCAGGGACAGCGAACACCGGGGAGCTGTTTTTT

v_gene: TRBV6-1
abundance: few
j_gene: TRBJ2-7
d_gene: NA
CDR3aa: CASRVGKGSYEQYF
CDR3nt: TGTGCCAGCAGGGTGGGGAAAGGGTCCTACGAGCAGTACTTC

v_gene: TRBV19
abundance: NA
j_gene: TRBJ2-7
d_gene: TRBD1
CDR3aa: CASSRGTGWYEQYF
CDR3nt: TGTGCCAGTAGTAGGGGGACAGGGTGGTACGAGCAGTACTTC

v_gene: TRBV13
abundance: once
j_gene: TRBJ1-2
d_gene: NA
CDR3aa: CASSFKQGFSGYTF
CDR3nt: TGTGCCAGCAGCTTTAAACAGGGATTTAGTGGCTACACCTTC

v_gene: TRBV4-1
abundance: NA
j_gene: TRBJ2-7
d_gene: NA
CDR3aa: CASSQDYGRDEQYF
CDR3nt: TGCGCCAGCAGCCAAGATTACGGCAGGGACGAGCAGTACTTC

v_gene: TRBV5-5
abundance: NA
j_gene: TRBJ1-1
d_gene: NA
CDR3aa: CASSLVTEAFF
CDR3nt: TGTGCCAGCAGCTTGGTTACTGAAGCTTTCTTT

v_gene: TRBV9
abundance: NA
j_gene: TRBJ2-3
d_gene: TRBD2
CDR3aa: CASSVERERTQYF
CDR3nt: TGTGCCAGCAGCGTTGAGCGGGAGCGTACGCAGTATTTT

v_gene: TRBV21-1
abundance: NA
j_gene: TRBJ2-2
d_gene: NA
CDR3aa: CASSKLAGGPGELFF
CDR3nt: TGTGCCAGCAGCAAATTAGCGGGGGGGCCCGGGGAGCTGTTTTTT

v_gene: TRBV19
abundance: NA
j_gene: TRBJ2-1
d_gene: TRBD2
CDR3aa: CASSWTSDNEQFF
CDR3nt: TGTGCCAGTAGTTGGACTAGCGACAATGAGCAGTTCTTC

v_gene: TRBV5-6
abundance: NA
j_gene: TRBJ1-1
d_gene: NA
CDR3aa: CASSLEGDKGGTEAFF
CDR3nt: TGTGCCAGCAGCTTGGAAGGGGACAAGGGGGGCACTGAAGCTTTCTTT

v_gene: TRBV6-5
abundance: NA
j_gene: TRBJ2-7
d_gene: NA
CDR3aa: CASSPRSSYEQYF
CDR3nt: TGTGCCAGCTCCCCCCGCTCCAGCTACGAGCAGTACTTC

v_gene: TRBV6-5
abundance: NA
j_gene: TRBJ2-3
d_gene: TRBD2
CDR3aa: CASSYSPSGGTDTQYF
CDR3nt: TGTGCCAGCAGTTACTCCCCTAGCGGGGGCACAGATACGCAGTATTTT

v_gene: TRBV10-3
abundance: NA
j_gene: TRBJ1-1
d_gene: NA
CDR3aa: CAIRGQNTEAFF
CDR3nt: TGTGCCATCAGGGGACAGAACACTGAAGCTTTCTTT

v_gene: TRBV6-5
abundance: once
j_gene: TRBJ2-3
d_gene: NA
CDR3aa: CASSYRNEPLNF
CDR3nt: TGTGCCAGCAGTTACCGGAACGAGCCGCTCAATTTT

v_gene: TRBV6-5
abundance: once
j_gene: TRBJ2-3
d_gene: NA
CDR3aa: CASSYNPLVPDTQYF
CDR3nt: TGTGCCAGCAGTTATAATCCCCTAGTCCCAGATACGCAGTATTTT

v_gene: TRBV5-4
abundance: NA
j_gene: TRBJ2-5
d_gene: NA
CDR3aa: CASSLERGETQYF
CDR3nt: TGTGCCAGCAGCTTGGAAAGGGGGGAGACCCAGTACTTC

v_gene: TRBV5-1
abundance: NA
j_gene: TRBJ2-2
d_gene: NA
CDR3aa: CASSLDTSSNTGELFF
CDR3nt: TGCGCCAGCAGCTTGGACACCTCAAGCAACACCGGGGAGCTGTTTTTT

v_gene: TRBV4-3
abundance: NA
j_gene: TRBJ1-2
d_gene: NA
CDR3aa: CASSQDPTGESGYTF
CDR3nt: TGCGCCAGCAGCCAAGATCCCACCGGGGAGAGTGGCTACACCTTC

v_gene: TRBV15
abundance: NA
j_gene: TRBJ2-3
d_gene: TRBD2
CDR3aa: CATSRTKREIQDTQYF
CDR3nt: TGTGCCACCAGCAGGACTAAGCGGGAGATCCAAGATACGCAGTATTTT

v_gene: TRBV9
abundance: NA
j_gene: TRBJ1-4
d_gene: NA
CDR3aa: CASSVEGRVGEKLFF
CDR3nt: TGTGCCAGCAGCGTAGAGGGCAGGGTGGGGGAAAAACTGTTTTTT

v_gene: TRBV18
abundance: NA
j_gene: TRBJ1-1
d_gene: TRBD1
CDR3aa: CASSQAGQGTGSTEAFF
CDR3nt: TGTGCCAGCTCCCAGGCGGGACAGGGAACTGGGAGCACTGAAGCTTTCTTT

v_gene: TRBV4-2
abundance: few
j_gene: TRBJ1-5
d_gene: NA
CDR3aa: CASSQQGSNQPQHF
CDR3nt: TGTGCCAGCAGCCAGCAAGGGAGCAATCAGCCCCAGCATTTT

v_gene: TRBV7-6
abundance: NA
j_gene: TRBJ2-7
d_gene: TRBD2
CDR3aa: CASSLEHRPASGAGEQYF
CDR3nt: TGTGCCAGCAGCTTAGAGCACAGACCGGCTAGCGGGGCAGGTGAGCAGTACTTC

v_gene: TRBV5-3
abundance: NA
j_gene: TRBJ1-5
d_gene: TRBD1
CDR3aa: CARSRGQDSNQPQHF
CDR3nt: TGTGCCAGAAGCCGCGGACAGGATTCAAATCAGCCCCAGCATTTT

v_gene: TRBV2
abundance: NA
j_gene: TRBJ1-1
d_gene: TRBD1
CDR3aa: CASRSTPTGGVTEAFF
CDR3nt: TGTGCCAGCAGGAGTACACCGACAGGGGGTGTCACTGAAGCTTTCTTT

v_gene: TRBV11-2
abundance: NA
j_gene: TRBJ1-4
d_gene: TRBD1
CDR3aa: CASSAPGQGFGKLFF
CDR3nt: TGTGCCAGCAGTGCTCCGGGACAGGGGTTCGGAAAACTGTTTTTT

v_gene: TRBV6-1
abundance: NA
j_gene: TRBJ1-5
d_gene: NA
CDR3aa: CASSDRRNQPQHF
CDR3nt: TGTGCCAGCAGTGACAGGAGAAATCAGCCCCAGCATTTT

v_gene: TRBV19
abundance: NA
j_gene: TRBJ1-1
d_gene: NA
CDR3aa: CASGWWGGTEAFF
CDR3nt: TGTGCCAGTGGGTGGTGGGGCGGCACTGAAGCTTTCTTT

v_gene: TRBV4-3
abundance: NA
j_gene: TRBJ2-2
d_gene: TRBD1
CDR3aa: CASSPDRGATGELFF
CDR3nt: TGCGCCAGCAGCCCTGACAGGGGGGCTACCGGGGAGCTGTTTTTT

v_gene: TRBV4-3
abundance: NA
j_gene: TRBJ1-1
d_gene: NA
CDR3aa: CASSQGPGARTEAFF
CDR3nt: TGCGCCAGCAGCCAAGGACCGGGGGCGCGCACTGAAGCTTTCTTT

v_gene: TRBV7-8
abundance: NA
j_gene: TRBJ2-3
d_gene: NA
CDR3aa: CASSLLPGTDTQYF
CDR3nt: TGTGCCAGCAGCTTACTCCCAGGAACAGATACGCAGTATTTT

v_gene: TRBV15
abundance: NA
j_gene: TRBJ2-3
d_gene: NA
CDR3aa: CATSTDRSSTDTQYF
CDR3nt: TGTGCCACCAGCACCGACAGGTCTAGCACAGATACGCAGTATTTT

v_gene: TRBV29-1
abundance: NA
j_gene: TRBJ1-2
d_gene: NA
CDR3aa: CSVPKMQGLYGYTF
CDR3nt: TGCAGCGTTCCTAAAATGCAGGGCCTCTATGGCTACACCTTC

v_gene: TRBV11-2
abundance: NA
j_gene: TRBJ2-5
d_gene: NA
CDR3aa: CASSSIEGGEKETQYF
CDR3nt: TGTGCCAGCAGCTCGATCGAGGGGGGGGAAAAAGAGACCCAGTACTTC

v_gene: TRBV7-9
abundance: NA
j_gene: TRBJ2-3
d_gene: TRBD1
CDR3aa: CASSLRGQTLDTQYF
CDR3nt: TGTGCCAGCAGCCTCCGGGGACAGACACTAGATACGCAGTATTTT

v_gene: TRBV20-1
abundance: NA
j_gene: TRBJ1-1
d_gene: NA
CDR3aa: CSAAYTEAFF
CDR3nt: TGCAGTGCCGCGTACACTGAAGCTTTCTTT

v_gene: TRBV7-9
abundance: NA
j_gene: TRBJ1-4
d_gene: TRBD1
CDR3aa: CASSLPGQGDEKLFF
CDR3nt: TGTGCCAGCAGCCTACCGGGACAGGGGGACGAAAAACTGTTTTTT

v_gene: TRBV19
abundance: NA
j_gene: TRBJ1-5
d_gene: TRBD1
CDR3aa: CASHGTGYQPQHF
CDR3nt: TGTGCCAGTCACGGGACAGGGTATCAGCCCCAGCATTTT

v_gene: TRBV9
abundance: NA
j_gene: TRBJ2-3
d_gene: NA
CDR3aa: CASSALTLNTDTQYF
CDR3nt: TGTGCCAGCAGCGCCCTGACACTAAACACAGATACGCAGTATTTT

v_gene: TRBV11-2
abundance: NA
j_gene: TRBJ1-2
d_gene: NA
CDR3aa: CASSSNRGTDGYTF
CDR3nt: TGTGCCAGCAGCTCTAATCGGGGGACGGATGGCTACACCTTC

v_gene: TRBV27
abundance: NA
j_gene: TRBJ1-4
d_gene: TRBD1
CDR3aa: CASRPGGWAEKLFF
CDR3nt: TGTGCCAGCAGGCCAGGGGGCTGGGCTGAAAAACTGTTTTTT